This T cell receptor beta chain was recovered during a study of cytomegalovirus exposure and HLA in healthy donors. This clone was seen a single time. Its antigen is undetermined. Germline V CDR1 and CDR2: MNHNS, SASEGT. V was clipped by 8 bases and J by 6 bases, with 13 bases between them. CDR3 length equals 12 residues. PCR used 60 Vbeta primers and 13 Jbeta primers. This table comes from immunoSEQ multiplex PCR, and its TCRdb copy is limited to in-frame clones, with some not included. The top ten hold roughly 8.8% of the sample, which has 150,000 to 200,000 clones, roughly 85% seen once. Study-wide results and caveats: Later work showed greater clonal expansion in HLA-associated TCR beta chains than in equally common others.

The sequenced material came from PBMCs. The sequence came from a young man in good health and CMV-seropositive. This chain joins TRBV6-1 and TRBJ2-5, with D maybe TRBD1 (6 bases). The CDR3 DNA follows: TGTGCCAGCGGCCAGGGGTTAAAGACCCAGTACTTC. This translates into CASGQGLKTQYF.